This T cell receptor beta chain was profiled in a study of early T cells in non-severe SARS-CoV-2 infection (TCRdb year 2021). Broadly, across the study: Because TCR sequencing relied on bulk RNA taken from unsorted whole blood, pairing of alpha and beta chains was not possible. The paper's findings and limits, for the study overall: VDJdb matching was skewed toward anti-spike CD8 responses, so virus-specific expansions were likely underestimated and private and CD4 specificities were missed.

CDR1 and CDR2, looked up from the germline V gene, are KGHSH and LQKENI. The junction carries 9 bases between V and J, which are trimmed by 0 bases and 4 bases respectively. The CDR3 measures 14 amino acids from cysteine to phenylalanine. Kept here is only the CDR3 DNA, which spans 42 bases and is read in frame from base 1. This clonotype was counted a few times. The specificity of this receptor is unknown. Per-base quality was not reported, and no clone a single base away is much larger than it. The study was a case-control design nested within a healthcare worker cohort in London, UK, with weekly nasopharyngeal swab PCR tests and blood sampling. Healthcare workers were enrolled in the week of the UK lockdown, from 23 to 31 March 2020, and were followed every week for up to roughly 15 weeks. To prepare the library, 5' RACE was applied. Reads for this sample came from a NextSeq 500. In the TCR library protocol, unique molecular identifiers were attached to individual cDNA molecules to correct for PCR bias and sequencing error. Both TCR alpha and beta chains were sequenced, and tight co-correlation was observed between alpha and beta sequence abundances in each sample. From the authors' description of their analysis: Decombinator V4 was used to perform V gene, J gene and CDR3 annotation of TCR sequences. TCRs were defined as expanded if a significant change between any two time points was detected under a Poisson model with p below 0.0001. TCR abundances were normalised to the total number of TCRs sequenced per sample and expressed as counts per million. MAIT TCRs were defined by TRAV1-2 paired with TRAJ12, TRAJ20 or TRAJ33, and iNKT TCRs by TRAV10 paired with TRAJ18. A search of VDJdb, accessed on 1 November 2021, was run for TCRs annotated to CMV, EBV and SARS-CoV-2, with TCRs annotated for multiple antigens excluded. TCRdb trimmed the raw reads at Q25, called clones with MiXCR and kept productive beta chains. Merged by CDR3 protein, the rows form single entries marked with the most common genes and DNA. The V and J calls were determined by TCRdb, not by the authors. The sample yields 57,000 or so distinct CDR3 sequences; roughly an eighth were counted once. The ten largest clones represent less than 6% of the sample.

What was sequenced was whole blood. This TCR was recovered from an adult who was a healthcare worker with PCR-confirmed SARS-CoV-2 infection or an uninfected control (not recorded which). This chain is built from TRBV18 and TRBJ1-2, with no confidently assigned D gene. The DNA sequence reads TGTGCCAGCTCACCACCCACCTCCCTCTATGGCTACACCTTC. It codes for CASSPPTSLYGYTF.